This T cell receptor beta chain appears in the sequencing data of a study of blood T cell repertoires in COVID-19. Here immunoSEQ multiplex PCR was the method, and the copy in TCRdb shows in-frame clones only, minus some. Here the sample spans about 270,000 clones, around 82% being singletons. Germline assignment: CDR1 SGDLS and CDR2 YYNGEE. Trimming took 3 bases from V and 3 from J; bases not matched to a gene: 3. CDR3 length equals 14 residues. This chain links TRBV9 with TRBJ2-7; 10 bases align to TRBD2. This clonotype was obtained from a young woman with acute or convalescent COVID-19. The source material was peripheral blood. For the CDR3, the DNA is TGTGCCAGCAGCGCCGGGACTAGCGTCTACGAGCAGTACTTC. Its translation: CASSAGTSVYEQYF.